The entry that follows covers one TCR beta chain sequence. This entry belongs to a study of blood T cell repertoires in COVID-19. Background on the study: The samples span acute and convalescent COVID-19 from the United States, Italy and Spain. PBMCs, B-cell-depleted T cells, or T cells provided the cDNA or gDNA that made up the material.

Per the original methods: It was from reference gene primer amplification that nucleated cell counts were estimated. Clones were read by immunoSEQ multiplex PCR, and TCRdb kept only the in-frame ones, dropping some. D and trimming come from the DNA, and the V and J calls and clone size come from that table. The sample lists about 190,000 clones; 70% to 85% were seen once. The receptor comes from a woman between 45 and 60 years old with acute or convalescent COVID-19. The specimen was peripheral blood.

CDR3 DNA: TGTGCCAGCAGCTTAGCTGTAGCGGGGGCCGGGGAGCTGTTTTTT. Amino acids: CASSLAVAGAGELFF. The rearrangement uses TRBV7-2 and TRBJ2-2; 9 positions agree with TRBD2. CDR3 length: 15 residues. Germline values: CDR1 SGHTA, CDR2 FQGNSA. J gave up 6 bases and V 0 bases, and 2 bases lay outside the gene matches.